This is a list of T cell receptor beta chains from one sample in a study of cytomegalovirus exposure and HLA in healthy donors. Clones were read by immunoSEQ multiplex PCR, and TCRdb kept only the in-frame ones, dropping some. Of fewer than 200,000 clones in the sample, approximately 80% are singletons; the top ten hold approximately 4.1%. Material for sequencing was PBMCs. The source is a woman aged 50 to 60 in good health and CMV-seropositive. The CDR3 runs from the conserved cysteine through the conserved F or W. The order of the fields is CDR3 protein, CDR3 DNA, clone size, V gene, J gene, D gene. A D gene is named only where the DNA matches it firmly. Clone size is not always given. Where it is, it says once, few, many or a class for expanded clones.

CAIAAGLGSTDTQYF	TGTGCCATCGCCGCAGGGTTAGGTAGCACAGATACGCAGTATTTT	.	TRBV10-3	TRBJ2-3	.
CASSLMVGGEETQYF	TGTGCCAGCAGCCTCATGGTCGGGGGGGAAGAGACCCAGTACTTC	.	TRBV11-1	TRBJ2-5	TRBD2
CASSYRDRRRGYGYTF	TGTGCCAGCAGTTACCGGGACCGGCGGCGGGGCTATGGCTACACCTTC	.	TRBV6-5	TRBJ1-2	.
CASGAGTGYEQYF	TGTGCCAGCGGCGCCGGGACAGGCTACGAGCAGTACTTC	.	TRBV6-1	TRBJ2-7	TRBD1
CSVVDSNYGYTF	TGCAGCGTTGTTGATAGTAACTATGGCTACACCTTC	.	TRBV29-1	TRBJ1-2	.
CASSDIVDTQYF	TGTGCCAGCAGTGATATTGTAGATACGCAGTATTTT	once	TRBV2	TRBJ2-3	.
CARYTGKSSYNEQFF	TGTGCCAGATACACAGGGAAAAGCTCCTACAATGAGCAGTTCTTC	few	TRBV2	TRBJ2-1	.
CASSLQGTSGSGTQYF	TGTGCCAGCAGTTTACAGGGGACTAGCGGGAGTGGTACGCAGTATTTT	once	TRBV27	TRBJ2-3	TRBD2
CASSYLGTGQETQYF	TGTGCCAGCAGTTACTTGGGGACAGGACAAGAGACCCAGTACTTC	once	TRBV2	TRBJ2-5	TRBD1
CASSPGTGTGNTIYF	TGTGCCAGCTCACCAGGGACAGGGACTGGAAACACCATATATTTT	.	TRBV18	TRBJ1-3	TRBD1
CAISEWGTGIANTEAFF	TGTGCCATCAGTGAGTGGGGGACAGGGATAGCGAACACTGAAGCTTTCTTT	few	TRBV10-3	TRBJ1-1	TRBD1
CASSWTGGTVLGTEAFF	TGTGCCAGCAGCTGGACAGGGGGAACTGTACTGGGCACTGAAGCTTTCTTT	.	TRBV5-4	TRBJ1-1	TRBD1
CASSQADRGYTGELFF	TGCGCCAGCAGCCAAGCGGACAGGGGGTACACCGGGGAGCTGTTTTTT	.	TRBV4-3	TRBJ2-2	TRBD1
CASSLEQGGYTF	TGTGCCAGCAGCTTAGAACAGGGGGGCTACACCTTC	once	TRBV7-9	TRBJ1-2	TRBD1
CASSPLVGLQPYEQYF	TGTGCCAGCAGCCCCTTGGTGGGGCTCCAACCCTACGAGCAGTACTTC	.	TRBV5-5	TRBJ2-7	.
CASSVEGNTEAFF	TGTGCCAGCAGCGTCGAGGGGAACACTGAAGCTTTCTTT	.	TRBV7-3	TRBJ1-1	.
CASSYFLAGGETQYF	TGTGCCAGCAGTTACTTCCTAGCGGGGGGGGAGACCCAGTACTTC	.	TRBV6-5	TRBJ2-5	TRBD2
CASTQTGIEGYTF	TGTGCCAGCACTCAGACAGGGATTGAAGGCTACACCTTC	.	TRBV9	TRBJ1-2	TRBD1
CASSTSGSDTQYF	TGCGCCAGCTCGACTAGCGGGAGTGATACGCAGTATTTT	few	TRBV4-3	TRBJ2-3	TRBD2
CASSKDRASNQPQHF	TGTGCCAGTAGTAAGGACAGGGCAAGCAATCAGCCCCAGCATTTT	once	TRBV19	TRBJ1-5	TRBD1
CASSVSTGTGFYEQYF	TGTGCCAGCAGTGTCTCCACCGGGACAGGTTTCTACGAGCAGTACTTC	.	TRBV6-4	TRBJ2-7	TRBD1
CASSLVARAYGYTF	TGTGCCAGCAGCTTGGTGGCCAGGGCTTATGGCTACACCTTC	.	TRBV5-5	TRBJ1-2	.